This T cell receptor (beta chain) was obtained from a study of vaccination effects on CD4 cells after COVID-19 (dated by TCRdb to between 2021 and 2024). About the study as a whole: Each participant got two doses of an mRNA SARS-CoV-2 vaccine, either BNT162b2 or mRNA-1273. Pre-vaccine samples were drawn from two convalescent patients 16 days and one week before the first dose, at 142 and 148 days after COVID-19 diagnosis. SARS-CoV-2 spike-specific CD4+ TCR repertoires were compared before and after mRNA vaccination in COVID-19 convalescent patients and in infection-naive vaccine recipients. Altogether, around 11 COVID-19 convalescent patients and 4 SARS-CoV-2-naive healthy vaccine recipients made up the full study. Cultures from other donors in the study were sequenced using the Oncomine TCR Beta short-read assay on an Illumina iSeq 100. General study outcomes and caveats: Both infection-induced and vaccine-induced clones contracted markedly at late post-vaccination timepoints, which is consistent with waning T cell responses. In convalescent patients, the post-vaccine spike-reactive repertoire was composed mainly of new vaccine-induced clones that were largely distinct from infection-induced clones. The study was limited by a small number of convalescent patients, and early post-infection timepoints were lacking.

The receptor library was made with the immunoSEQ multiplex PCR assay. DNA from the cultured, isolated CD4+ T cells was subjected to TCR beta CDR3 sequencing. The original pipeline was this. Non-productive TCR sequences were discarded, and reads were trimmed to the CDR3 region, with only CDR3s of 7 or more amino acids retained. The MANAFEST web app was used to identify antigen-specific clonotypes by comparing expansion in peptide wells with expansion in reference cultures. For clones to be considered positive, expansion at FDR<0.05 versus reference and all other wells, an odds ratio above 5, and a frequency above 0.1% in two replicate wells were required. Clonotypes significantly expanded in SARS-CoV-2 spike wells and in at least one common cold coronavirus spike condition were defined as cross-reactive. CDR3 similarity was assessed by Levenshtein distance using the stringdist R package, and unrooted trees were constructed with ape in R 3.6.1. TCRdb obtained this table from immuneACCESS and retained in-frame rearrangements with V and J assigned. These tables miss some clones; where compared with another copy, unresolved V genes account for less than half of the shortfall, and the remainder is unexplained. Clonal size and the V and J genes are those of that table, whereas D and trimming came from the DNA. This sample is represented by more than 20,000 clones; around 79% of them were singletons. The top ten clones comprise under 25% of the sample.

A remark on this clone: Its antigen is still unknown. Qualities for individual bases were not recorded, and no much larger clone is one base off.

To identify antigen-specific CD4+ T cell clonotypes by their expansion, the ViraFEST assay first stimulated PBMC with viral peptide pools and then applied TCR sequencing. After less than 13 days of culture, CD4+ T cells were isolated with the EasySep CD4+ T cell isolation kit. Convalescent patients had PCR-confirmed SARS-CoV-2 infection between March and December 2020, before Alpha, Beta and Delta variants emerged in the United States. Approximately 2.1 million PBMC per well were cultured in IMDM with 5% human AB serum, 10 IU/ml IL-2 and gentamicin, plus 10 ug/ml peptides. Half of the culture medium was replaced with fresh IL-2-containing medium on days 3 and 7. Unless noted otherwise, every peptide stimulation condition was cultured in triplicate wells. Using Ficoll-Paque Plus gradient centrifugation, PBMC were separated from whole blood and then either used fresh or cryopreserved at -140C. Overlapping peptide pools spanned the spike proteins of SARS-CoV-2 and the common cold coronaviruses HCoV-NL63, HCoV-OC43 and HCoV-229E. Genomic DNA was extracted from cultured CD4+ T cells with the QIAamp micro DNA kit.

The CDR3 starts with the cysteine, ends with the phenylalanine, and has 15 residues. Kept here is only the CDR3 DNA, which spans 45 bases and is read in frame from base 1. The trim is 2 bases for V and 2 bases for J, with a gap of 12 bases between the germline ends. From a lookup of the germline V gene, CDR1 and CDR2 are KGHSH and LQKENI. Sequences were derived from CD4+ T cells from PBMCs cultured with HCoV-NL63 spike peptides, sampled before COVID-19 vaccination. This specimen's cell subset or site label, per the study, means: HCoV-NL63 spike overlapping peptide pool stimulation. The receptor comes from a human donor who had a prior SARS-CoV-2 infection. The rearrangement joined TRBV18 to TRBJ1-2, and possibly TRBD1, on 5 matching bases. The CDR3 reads CASSPVRESNYGYTF. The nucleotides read TGTGCCAGCTCACCAGTCAGGGAATCCAACTATGGCTACACCTTC.